These 14 T cell receptor beta chains were sequenced from one sample in a study of T cell responses to AZD1222 COVID-19 vaccine. Generated by immunoSEQ multiplex PCR, the TCRdb table keeps only in-frame clones and is missing some. In the table there are about 95,000 clones, roughly nine tenths of which are singletons. The material was peripheral blood, obtained on day 0 of AZD1222 vaccination. These receptors came from an adult in good health.

The rearrangement joins TRBV10-3 to TRBJ1-1, with no clear D. The CDR3 has 12 residues. Looked up from germline, CDR1 is ENHRY and CDR2 is SYGVKD. V lost 2 bases to trimming and J lost 5 bases, with 6 bases between them. CDR3 bases: TGTGCCATCAGTGAGAGGGCGACTGAAGCTTTCTTT. Residues: CAISERATEAFF.

The chain is built from TRBV18 and TRBJ2-7; 8 bases align to TRBD2. Germline V gene data show CDR1 as KGHSH and CDR2 as LQKENI. V trimming: 8 bases; J trimming: 1 base; junction bases outside the gene matches: 13. This CDR3 contains 16 residues. CDR3 sequence reads: CASTSSAGGMSYEQYF. CDR3 in DNA: TGTGCCAGCACAAGTTCGGCGGGGGGTATGTCCTACGAGCAGTACTTC.

The chain recombines TRBV5-6 with TRBJ1-2; D remains ambiguous. In germline, CDR1 is SGHDT, CDR2 YYEEEE. The CDR3 consists of 14 residues. Trimming shortened V by 1 base and J by 4 bases, and 11 bases separated the two germline ends. CDR3 bases: TGTGCCAGCAGCTTGTGGGAGGCCCCCTATGGCTACACCTTC. Protein sequence: CASSLWEAPYGYTF. The whole variable domain, remainder taken from reference TRBV5-6 and TRBJ1-2, is DAGVTQSPTHLIKTRGQQVTLRCSPKSGHDTVSWYQQALGQGPQFIFQYYEEEERQRGNFPDRFSGHQFPNYSSELNVNALLLGDSALYLCASSLWEAPYGYTFGSGTRLTVV.

This CDR3 is CASSQGSGGHDLLSTDTQYF. CDR3 coding DNA: TGTGCCAGCAGCCAGGGTAGCGGGGGCCATGACCTCCTTAGCACAGATACGCAGTATTTT. The chain links TRBV3-1 (or the pseudogene TRBV3-2) to TRBJ2-3; 9 bases map to TRBD2. V lost 3 bases, J lost 0 bases, and 16 bases stayed unmatched. The CDR3 runs to 20 residues. Germline V gives CDR1 LGHDT, CDR2 YNNKEL (reference sequence).

The genes are TRBV19 and TRBJ1-5, with 8 bases matching TRBD1. V lost 4 bases to trimming and J lost 4 bases; unmatched junction nucleotides: 3. Germline V gene data show CDR1 as LNHDA and CDR2 as SQIVND (reference sequence). This CDR3 has 14 amino acids. CDR3 DNA sequence: TGTGCCAGTAGTAGGGACAGGAGGAATCAGCCCCAGCATTTT. Translated, it gives CASSRDRRNQPQHF.

This clone was recorded once. This CDR3 reads CASSAGLAGEGETQYF. The CDR3 region has the DNA TGCGCCAGCAGCGCGGGACTAGCGGGGGAAGGAGAGACCCAGTACTTC. J is TRBJ2-5 and V is TRBV5-1; the match to TRBD2 covers 14 bases. Unmatched junction bases numbered 6, after V lost 4 bases and J lost 4 bases. Germline V gives CDR1 SGHRS, CDR2 YFSETQ. The CDR3 covers 16 residues.

J is TRBJ1-2 and V is TRBV7-2, with a possible D match to TRBD1 (5 bases). The CDR3 length is 14 residues. Germline CDR1 is SGHTA and CDR2 is FQGNSA. V was cut by 3 bases and J by 6 bases, with 14 bases left in between. The CDR3 region has the DNA TGTGCCAGCAGCTTTTGGCAGGGTCTCGATGGCTACACCTTC. Encoded protein: CASSFWQGLDGYTF.

The DNA for the CDR3 is TGTGCCAGCAGTGACGGAGCGGGGGGTACAGATACGCAGTATTTT. It encodes CASSDGAGGTDTQYF. The gene calls are TRBV6-4 and TRBJ2-3; TRBD2 agrees at 9 bases. This CDR3 is 15 amino acids long. Trimming removed 2 bases from V and 3 bases from J; junction bases left unmatched: 3. Germline lookup yields CDR1 MRHNA and CDR2 SNTAGT.

The rearrangement links TRBV6-5 to TRBJ1-2; 8 bases align to TRBD1. Germline V gene lookup returns CDR1 MNHEY and CDR2 SVGAGI. This CDR3 spans 15 amino acids. V lost 2 bases and J lost 8; bases outside the gene matches: 10. In nucleotides, the CDR3 is TGTGCCAGCAGTTACCCGACCGGGACAGGCGACGGCTACACCTTC. It translates to CASSYPTGTGDGYTF.

This clone was counted once. A junction end diverges from the germline sequence, so it may reflect a read error. The chain carries TRBV7-7 and TRBJ2-7, with D tentatively TRBD1 (6 bases). The CDR3 contains 14 residues. CDR1 and CDR2 (germline): SSHAT, FNYEAQ (reference sequence). CDR3 bases: TGTGCTAGCAACTCGTCGCGGACAGACTACGAGCAGTACTTC. This translates into CASNSSRTDYEQYF.

The chain combines TRBV11-2 with TRBJ1-2; weak D call: TRBD1 (6 bases). The CDR3 is made up of 15 amino acids. V was trimmed by 5 bases and J by 6 bases, leaving 19 bases between them. CDR1 is SGHAT, CDR2 FQNNGV, per germline. The CDR3 DNA sequence: TGTGCCAGCAGCACAATAGGAAGGGGGAGGAATGGCTACACCTTC. This codes for CASSTIGRGRNGYTF.

The chain recombines TRBV29-1 with TRBJ1-3; unclear D gene. The CDR3 totals 15 residues. Germline lookup yields CDR1 SQVTM and CDR2 ANQGSEA. V was shortened by 3 bases and J by 0 bases, with 12 bases between the two germline ends. Here the CDR3 DNA reads TGCAGCGTTGACGGGGTAGGCAACTCTGGAAACACCATATATTTT. Protein: CSVDGVGNSGNTIYF.

J is TRBJ1-5 and V is TRBV6-2 or TRBV6-3; no clear D gene. From germline, CDR1 is MNHEY and CDR2 SVGEGT. Trimming removed 3 bases from V and 1 base from J, with 4 bases in between. This CDR3 contains 13 residues. CDR3 protein: CASSYWSNQPQHF. CDR3 DNA: TGTGCCAGCAGTTATTGGAGCAATCAGCCCCAGCATTTT.

The genes are TRBV6-6 and TRBJ2-3; 9 nucleotides agree with TRBD2. From germline, CDR1 is MNHNY and CDR2 SVGAGI (reference sequence). Trimming cost V 5 bases and J 2 bases; bases outside gene matches: 14. This CDR3 has 18 residues. CDR3 in DNA: TGTGCCAGCAGTCCCGGACTAGCGCGACGTCTCATCACAGATACGCAGTATTTT. This codes for CASSPGLARRLITDTQYF.